This is a list of T cell receptor beta chains from one sample in a study of blood T cell repertoires in COVID-19. Only in-frame clones appear in the TCRdb table, and some are missing; sequencing was by immunoSEQ multiplex PCR. The sample has about 180,000 clones; 86% are singletons. Sequencing used PBMCs or T cells enriched from blood (not recorded which). The receptor source for this set is a woman under 40 who had recovered from COVID-19. CDR3s include the opening cysteine and the closing phenylalanine or tryptophan. A D gene is named only where the DNA matches it firmly. The listing skips clone size in some rows; elsewhere it reads once, few, many or a size class.

D: TRBD1; J: TRBJ2-2; V: TRBV2; size: -; CDR3: CASSEGGRGLAGQSHTGELFF; DNA: TGTGCCAGCAGTGAAGGTGGCAGGGGGCTGGCGGGACAGTCCCACACCGGGGAGCTGTTTTTT
D: TRBD1; J: TRBJ2-5; V: TRBV5-4; size: -; CDR3: CASSLSPDRVGETQYF; DNA: TGTGCCAGCAGCTTGTCACCGGACAGGGTGGGGGAGACCCAGTACTTC
D: TRBD1; J: TRBJ2-2; V: TRBV11-2; size: -; CDR3: CASSLTGLDTGELFF; DNA: TGTGCCAGCAGCTTGACAGGGTTAGACACCGGGGAGCTGTTTTTT
D: TRBD2; J: TRBJ2-2; V: TRBV11-2; size: -; CDR3: CASSLLAGKAGELFF; DNA: TGTGCCAGCAGCTTATTAGCGGGAAAGGCCGGGGAGCTGTTTTTT
D: -; J: TRBJ2-7; V: TRBV12-3/TRBV12-4; size: -; CDR3: CASSSTSYEQYF; DNA: TGTGCCAGCAGTTCCACTTCCTACGAGCAGTACTTC
D: TRBD1; J: TRBJ1-4; V: TRBV2; size: -; CDR3: CASRDRVRTFLEKLFF; DNA: TGTGCCAGCAGGGACAGGGTCCGGACCTTTCTTGAAAAACTGTTTTTT
D: TRBD1; J: TRBJ1-1; V: TRBV6-5; size: few; CDR3: CASGTDHEAFF; DNA: TGTGCCTCCGGGACAGACCATGAAGCTTTCTTT
D: -; J: TRBJ1-5; V: TRBV2; size: -; CDR3: CASSGQASYSNQPQHF; DNA: TGTGCCAGCAGTGGACAGGCCAGTTATAGCAATCAGCCCCAGCATTTT
D: TRBD1; J: TRBJ2-7; V: TRBV6-5; size: -; CDR3: CASRTRDRGVYEQYF; DNA: TGTGCCAGCAGGACTAGGGACAGGGGAGTTTACGAGCAGTACTTC
D: -; J: TRBJ2-2; V: TRBV5-8; size: -; CDR3: CASSLSRNTGELFF; DNA: TGTGCCAGCAGCTTGAGCCGGAACACCGGGGAGCTGTTTTTT
D: TRBD1; J: TRBJ2-5; V: TRBV5-4; size: -; CDR3: CASSLQGRETQYF; DNA: TGTGCCAGCAGCTTACAGGGGCGAGAGACCCAGTACTTC
D: TRBD1; J: TRBJ1-5; V: TRBV24-1; size: -; CDR3: CATSEPGQGTNQPQHF; DNA: TGTGCCACCAGTGAACCGGGACAGGGAACCAATCAGCCCCAGCATTTT
D: -; J: TRBJ1-5; V: TRBV28; size: -; CDR3: CASSLGGVWKSNQPQHF; DNA: TGTGCCAGCAGTTTAGGGGGGGTCTGGAAGAGCAATCAGCCCCAGCATTTT
D: TRBD1; J: TRBJ1-5; V: TRBV30; size: -; CDR3: CAWSVKTGGSQPQHF; DNA: TGTGCCTGGAGTGTAAAGACAGGGGGTAGCCAGCCCCAGCATTTT
D: TRBD2; J: TRBJ2-1; V: TRBV7-2; size: -; CDR3: CASSLGAGGWNEQFF; DNA: TGTGCCAGCAGCTTAGGGGCGGGAGGATGGAATGAGCAGTTCTTC
D: TRBD2; J: TRBJ2-3; V: TRBV5-5; size: -; CDR3: CASSHLGGRATDTQYF; DNA: TGTGCCAGCAGCCATCTCGGAGGGAGGGCCACAGATACGCAGTATTTT
D: -; J: TRBJ1-5; V: TRBV12-3/TRBV12-4; size: -; CDR3: CASKQGTNQPQHF; DNA: TGTGCCAGCAAACAGGGTACCAATCAGCCCCAGCATTTT
D: -; J: TRBJ1-3; V: TRBV5-1; size: -; CDR3: CASSLDPGYRLAGNTIYF; DNA: TGCGCCAGCAGCTTGGATCCAGGGTATAGGCTTGCTGGAAACACCATATATTTT
D: -; J: TRBJ2-2; V: TRBV19; size: -; CDR3: CASMSENTGELFF; DNA: TGTGCCAGTATGAGCGAGAACACCGGGGAGCTGTTTTTT
D: TRBD1; J: TRBJ2-4; V: TRBV7-2; size: -; CDR3: CASSQGGMSAKNIQYF; DNA: TGTGCCAGCAGCCAAGGGGGCATGTCGGCCAAAAACATTCAGTACTTC
D: -; J: TRBJ2-7; V: TRBV6-5; size: once; CDR3: CASTIFLGEEQYF; DNA: TGTGCCAGCACTATCTTCCTAGGGGAAGAGCAGTACTTC
D: -; J: TRBJ1-3; V: TRBV6-5; size: -; CDR3: CASGRSGNTIYF; DNA: TGTGCCAGCGGCCGCTCTGGAAACACCATATATTTT
D: TRBD1; J: TRBJ1-3; V: TRBV18; size: once; CDR3: CASSLSTGATSGNTIYF; DNA: TGTGCCAGCTCACTGTCGACAGGGGCCACCTCTGGAAACACCATATATTTT
D: -; J: TRBJ1-6; V: TRBV21-1; size: -; CDR3: CASSKRQVGVWSPLHF; DNA: TGTGCCAGCAGCAAAAGACAGGTTGGAGTTTGGTCACCCCTCCACTTT
D: -; J: TRBJ2-2; V: TRBV10-3; size: -; CDR3: CAISAGYGGGTGELFF; DNA: TGTGCCATCAGTGCGGGGTATGGCGGTGGCACCGGGGAGCTGTTTTTT
D: -; J: TRBJ1-5; V: TRBV4-1; size: once; CDR3: CASSQEAELGYQPQHF; DNA: TGCGCCAGCAGCCAAGAGGCTGAACTGGGCTATCAGCCCCAGCATTTT
D: TRBD2; J: TRBJ2-3; V: TRBV3-1/TRBV3-2; size: -; CDR3: CASSPSLTLAGGADTQYF; DNA: TGTGCCAGCAGCCCCTCTCTCACACTAGCGGGAGGGGCGGATACGCAGTATTTT
D: TRBD1; J: TRBJ1-2; V: TRBV3-1/TRBV3-2; size: -; CDR3: CASSLGTAPNYGYTF; DNA: TGTGCCAGCAGCCTTGGGACAGCTCCTAACTATGGCTACACCTTC
D: TRBD2; J: TRBJ2-7; V: TRBV5-1; size: -; CDR3: CASSLDGLAGSEQYF; DNA: TGCGCCAGCAGCTTGGATGGACTAGCGGGCAGCGAGCAGTACTTC
D: TRBD2; J: TRBJ2-1; V: TRBV19; size: once; CDR3: CASSQTSGLYNEQFF; DNA: TGTGCCAGTAGCCAGACTAGCGGGCTGTACAATGAGCAGTTCTTC
D: TRBD2; J: TRBJ2-1; V: TRBV29-1; size: -; CDR3: CSVEDYGTSGRSSYNEQFF; DNA: TGCAGCGTTGAAGATTACGGGACTAGCGGGAGAAGCTCCTACAATGAGCAGTTCTTC
D: -; J: TRBJ1-2; V: TRBV30; size: -; CDR3: CAWSRSGRGTNYGYTF; DNA: TGTGCCTGGAGTAGATCCGGCAGGGGCACTAACTATGGCTACACCTTC
D: -; J: TRBJ2-1; V: TRBV5-6; size: -; CDR3: CASSLVSLGEQFF; DNA: TGTGCCAGCAGCTTGGTAAGCCTCGGTGAGCAGTTCTTC
D: TRBD2; J: TRBJ2-7; V: TRBV6-2/TRBV6-3; size: -; CDR3: CASSYRVGTNLYEQYF; DNA: TGTGCCAGCAGTTACAGGGTAGGGACTAACCTCTACGAGCAGTACTTC
D: -; J: TRBJ2-3; V: TRBV4-1; size: -; CDR3: CASSFGGPKDTQYF; DNA: TGCGCCAGCAGCTTCGGCGGCCCCAAAGATACGCAGTATTTT
D: TRBD1; J: TRBJ2-5; V: TRBV5-1; size: -; CDR3: CASSLGGQDRETQYF; DNA: TGCGCCAGCAGCTTGGGGGGACAGGACCGAGAGACCCAGTACTTC
D: TRBD1; J: TRBJ2-7; V: TRBV5-6; size: -; CDR3: CASSWDRVEQYF; DNA: TGTGCCAGCAGCTGGGACAGGGTTGAGCAGTACTTC
D: -; J: TRBJ1-2; V: TRBV5-1; size: -; CDR3: CASSLQGASYGYTF; DNA: TGCGCCAGCAGCTTGCAGGGCGCGAGCTATGGCTACACCTTC
D: TRBD2; J: TRBJ2-7; V: TRBV5-1; size: -; CDR3: CASSFGLALEQYF; DNA: TGCGCCAGCAGCTTCGGACTAGCCCTCGAGCAGTACTTC
D: -; J: TRBJ2-1; V: TRBV28; size: -; CDR3: CASRVGGSYNEQFF; DNA: TGTGCCAGCAGAGTAGGGGGCTCCTACAATGAGCAGTTCTTC
D: -; J: TRBJ1-1; V: TRBV7-9; size: -; CDR3: CASSPPRNTEAFF; DNA: TGTGCCAGCAGCCCCCCCAGGAACACTGAAGCTTTCTTT
D: -; J: TRBJ2-7; V: TRBV19; size: -; CDR3: CASSILPGPHEQYF; DNA: TGTGCCAGTAGTATACTCCCAGGGCCCCACGAGCAGTACTTC
D: TRBD2; J: TRBJ2-1; V: TRBV5-4; size: -; CDR3: CASSSGGKYNEQFF; DNA: TGTGCCAGCAGCTCCGGGGGGAAGTACAATGAGCAGTTCTTC
D: -; J: TRBJ1-1; V: TRBV9; size: few; CDR3: CASSVGDGDEAFF; DNA: TGTGCCAGCAGCGTCGGAGACGGGGATGAAGCTTTCTTT
D: TRBD2; J: TRBJ2-7; V: TRBV27; size: -; CDR3: CASSLLAGGPNEQYF; DNA: TGTGCCAGCAGTTTGCTAGCGGGAGGGCCGAACGAGCAGTACTTC
D: TRBD1; J: TRBJ2-7; V: TRBV27; size: -; CDR3: CASRRRAADRDYEQYF; DNA: TGTGCCAGCAGACGTAGGGCTGCCGACAGGGATTACGAGCAGTACTTC
D: -; J: TRBJ1-3; V: TRBV28; size: few; CDR3: CASSRDISGNTIYF; DNA: TGTGCCAGCAGCAGGGATATCTCTGGAAACACCATATATTTT
D: -; J: TRBJ1-3; V: TRBV10-3; size: -; CDR3: CAISDGSISGNTIYF; DNA: TGTGCCATCAGTGACGGGAGCATCTCTGGAAACACCATATATTTT
D: TRBD1; J: TRBJ2-7; V: TRBV18; size: -; CDR3: CASSPLSGQGAGEQYF; DNA: TGTGCCAGCTCACCGCTTTCTGGACAGGGGGCAGGCGAGCAGTACTTC
D: -; J: TRBJ2-3; V: TRBV11-3; size: -; CDR3: CASSGGASDTQYF; DNA: TGTGCCAGCAGCGGGGGGGCTAGCGACACGCAGTATTTT
D: -; J: TRBJ1-2; V: TRBV5-6; size: once; CDR3: CASSFSNRGYTF; DNA: TGTGCCAGCAGCTTCTCAAATCGGGGCTACACCTTC
D: -; J: TRBJ1-1; V: TRBV5-8; size: -; CDR3: CASSLFSGGYTEAFF; DNA: TGTGCCAGCAGCTTGTTCTCCGGGGGTTACACTGAAGCTTTCTTT
D: TRBD2; J: TRBJ2-1; V: TRBV6-5; size: -; CDR3: CASSFLAGGYNEQFF; DNA: TGTGCCAGCAGTTTTCTAGCGGGAGGCTACAATGAGCAGTTCTTC